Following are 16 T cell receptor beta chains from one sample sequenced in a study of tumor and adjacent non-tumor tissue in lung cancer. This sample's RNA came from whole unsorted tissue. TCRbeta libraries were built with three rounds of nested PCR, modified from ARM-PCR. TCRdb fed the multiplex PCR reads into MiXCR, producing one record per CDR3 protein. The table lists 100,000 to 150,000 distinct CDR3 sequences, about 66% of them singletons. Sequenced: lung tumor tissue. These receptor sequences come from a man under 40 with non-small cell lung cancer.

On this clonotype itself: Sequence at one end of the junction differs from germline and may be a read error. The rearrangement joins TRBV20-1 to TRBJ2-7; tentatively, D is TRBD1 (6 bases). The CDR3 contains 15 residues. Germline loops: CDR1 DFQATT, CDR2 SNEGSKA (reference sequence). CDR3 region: CSASTPTGSTYEHYF. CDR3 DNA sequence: TGCAGTGCTTCCACACCGACAGGCAGCACTTACGAGCACTACTTC.

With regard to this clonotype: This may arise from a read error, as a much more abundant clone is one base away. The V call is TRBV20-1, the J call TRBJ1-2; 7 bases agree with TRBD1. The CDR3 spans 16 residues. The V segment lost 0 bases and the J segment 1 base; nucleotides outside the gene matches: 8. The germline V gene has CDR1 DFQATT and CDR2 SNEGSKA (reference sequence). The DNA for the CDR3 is TGCAGTGCTAGAGACCCCGACAGGGAATTTAACTATGGCTACACCTTC. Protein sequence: CSARDPDREFNYGYTF.

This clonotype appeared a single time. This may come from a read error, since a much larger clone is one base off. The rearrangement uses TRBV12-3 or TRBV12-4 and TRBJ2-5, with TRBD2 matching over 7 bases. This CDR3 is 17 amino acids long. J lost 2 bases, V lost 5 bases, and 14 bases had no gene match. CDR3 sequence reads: CASSTYSGKAAQETQYF. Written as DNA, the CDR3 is TGTGCCAGCAGTACATACAGCGGGAAGGCCGCTCAAGAGACCCAGTACTTC.

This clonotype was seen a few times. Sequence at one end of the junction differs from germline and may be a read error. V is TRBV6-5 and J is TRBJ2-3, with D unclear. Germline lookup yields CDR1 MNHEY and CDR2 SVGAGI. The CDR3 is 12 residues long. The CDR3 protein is CVSSYSLDTQYF. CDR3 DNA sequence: TGTGTCAGCAGTTACTCTCTCGATACGCAGTATTTT.

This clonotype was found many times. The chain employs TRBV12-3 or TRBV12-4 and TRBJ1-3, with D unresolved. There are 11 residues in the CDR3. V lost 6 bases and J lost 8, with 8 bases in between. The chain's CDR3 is CASRNYYTIYF. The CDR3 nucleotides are TGTGCCAGCAGGAATTACTACACCATATATTTT.

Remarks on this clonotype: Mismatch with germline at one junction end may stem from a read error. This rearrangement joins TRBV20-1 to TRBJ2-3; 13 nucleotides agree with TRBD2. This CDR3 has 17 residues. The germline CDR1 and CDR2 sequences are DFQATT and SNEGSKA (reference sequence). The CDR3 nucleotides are TGCAGTGCTAGGGTTATGGGACTAGCGGGGAGCGCAGATGCGCAGTATTTT. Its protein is CSARVMGLAGSADAQYF.

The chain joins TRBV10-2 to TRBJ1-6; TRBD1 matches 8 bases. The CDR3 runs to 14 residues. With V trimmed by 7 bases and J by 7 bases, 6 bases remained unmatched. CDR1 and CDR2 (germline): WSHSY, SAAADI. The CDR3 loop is CASILDRGNSPLHF. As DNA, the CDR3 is TGCGCCAGCATACTAGACAGGGGAAATTCACCCCTCCACTTT.

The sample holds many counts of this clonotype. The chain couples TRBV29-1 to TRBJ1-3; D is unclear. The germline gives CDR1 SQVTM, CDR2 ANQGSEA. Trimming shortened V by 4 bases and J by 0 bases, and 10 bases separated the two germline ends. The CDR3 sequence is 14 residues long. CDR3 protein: CSVAVPSSGNTIYF. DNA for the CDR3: TGCAGCGTTGCAGTGCCAAGCTCTGGAAACACCATATATTTT.

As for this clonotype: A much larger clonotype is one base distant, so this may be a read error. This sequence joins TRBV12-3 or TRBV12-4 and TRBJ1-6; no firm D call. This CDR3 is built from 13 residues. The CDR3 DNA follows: TGTGCCAGCAGTTTAGACAGAAATTTACCCCTCCACTTT. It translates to CASSLDRNLPLHF.

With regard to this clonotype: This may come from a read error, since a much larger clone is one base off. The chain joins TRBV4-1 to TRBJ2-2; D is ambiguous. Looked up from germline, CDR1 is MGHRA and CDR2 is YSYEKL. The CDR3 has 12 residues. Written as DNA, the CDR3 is TGCGCCGGCAGCCTAGACACCGGGGAGCTGTTTTTT. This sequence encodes CAGSLDTGELFF.

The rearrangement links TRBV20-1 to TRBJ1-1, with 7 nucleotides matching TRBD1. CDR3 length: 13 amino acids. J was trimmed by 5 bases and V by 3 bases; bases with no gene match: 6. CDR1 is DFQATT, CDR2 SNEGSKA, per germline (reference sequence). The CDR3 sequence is CSASFRGWTEAFF. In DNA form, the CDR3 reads TGCAGTGCTAGTTTCAGGGGGTGGACTGAAGCTTTCTTT.

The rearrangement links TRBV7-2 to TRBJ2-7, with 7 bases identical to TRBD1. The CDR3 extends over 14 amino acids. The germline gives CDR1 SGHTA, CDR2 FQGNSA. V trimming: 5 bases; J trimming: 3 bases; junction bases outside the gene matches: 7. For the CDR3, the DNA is TGTGCCAGCAGCCCCCAGACAGGGAACTACGAGCAGTACTTC. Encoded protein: CASSPQTGNYEQYF.

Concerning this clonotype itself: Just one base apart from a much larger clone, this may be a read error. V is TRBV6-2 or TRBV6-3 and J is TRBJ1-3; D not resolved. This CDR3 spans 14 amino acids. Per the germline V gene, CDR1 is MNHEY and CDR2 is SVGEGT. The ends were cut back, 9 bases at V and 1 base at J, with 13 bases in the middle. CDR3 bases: TGTGCCAGAAGTGACTTGGCGTCTGGAAACACCATATATTTT. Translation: CARSDLASGNTIYF.

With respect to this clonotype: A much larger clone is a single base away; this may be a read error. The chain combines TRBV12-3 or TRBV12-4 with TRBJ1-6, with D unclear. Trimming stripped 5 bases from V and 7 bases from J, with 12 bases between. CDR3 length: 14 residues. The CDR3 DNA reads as TGTGCCAGCAGTCCTCGGGTTCGCAATTCACCCCTCCACTTT. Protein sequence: CASSPRVRNSPLHF.

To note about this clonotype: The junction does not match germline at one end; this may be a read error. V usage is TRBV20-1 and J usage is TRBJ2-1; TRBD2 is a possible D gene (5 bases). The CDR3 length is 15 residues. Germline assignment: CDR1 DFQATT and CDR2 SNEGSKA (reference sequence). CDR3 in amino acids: CSARDLMGDFGEQFF. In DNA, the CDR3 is TGCAGCGCTAGAGATCTCATGGGAGACTTCGGTGAGCAGTTCTTC.

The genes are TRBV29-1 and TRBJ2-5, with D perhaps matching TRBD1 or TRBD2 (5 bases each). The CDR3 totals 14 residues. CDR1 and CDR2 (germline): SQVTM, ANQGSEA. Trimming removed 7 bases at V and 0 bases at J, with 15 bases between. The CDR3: CSGRLVGDQETQYF. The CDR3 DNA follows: TGCAGCGGCAGATTAGTGGGGGACCAAGAGACCCAGTACTTC.